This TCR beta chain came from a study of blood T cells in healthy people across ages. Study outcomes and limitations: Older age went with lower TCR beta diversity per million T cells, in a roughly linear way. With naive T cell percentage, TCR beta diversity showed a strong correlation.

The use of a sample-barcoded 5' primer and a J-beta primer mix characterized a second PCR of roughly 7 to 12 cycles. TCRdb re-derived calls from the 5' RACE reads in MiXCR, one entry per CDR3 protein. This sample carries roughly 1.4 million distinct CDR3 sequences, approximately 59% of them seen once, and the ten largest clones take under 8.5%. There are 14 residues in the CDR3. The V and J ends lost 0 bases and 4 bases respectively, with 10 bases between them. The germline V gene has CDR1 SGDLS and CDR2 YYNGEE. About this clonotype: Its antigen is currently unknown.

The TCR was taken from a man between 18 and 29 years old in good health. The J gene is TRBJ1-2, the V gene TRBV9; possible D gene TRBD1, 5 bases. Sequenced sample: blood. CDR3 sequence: CASSVAVGTYGYTF. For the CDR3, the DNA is TGTGCCAGCAGCGTAGCCGTAGGGACCTATGGCTACACCTTC.